One and the same sample provided the 2 T cell receptor beta chains below, sequenced in a study of control samples from healthy donors and cancer patients (dated by TCRdb to 2019 to 2021). The library was prepared using the immunoSEQ multiplex PCR assay. TCRdb carries this immuneACCESS record with in-frame sequences only. Its versions omit some clonotypes, under half of them owing to an unresolved V gene in the studies checked, with the rest unexplained. Within this sample are around 80,000 clones, with over 85% of them counted one time only. The ten largest clones represent around 6% of the sample. The sequenced sample consisted of blood. Source of these receptors: a man between 50 and 59 years old in good health.

Only one count was recorded for this clone. V usage is TRBV7-8 and J usage is TRBJ2-3; TRBD1 or TRBD2 may be the D gene (5 bases each). V dropped 5 bases and J dropped 4 bases, with 16 bases sitting between them. CDR3 length: 15 amino acids. Germline loops: CDR1 SGHVS, CDR2 FQNEAQ. The CDR3 spells CASSLRGQGADTQYF. CDR3 coding DNA: TGTGCCAGCAGCCTTCGCGGGCAAGGGGCAGATACGCAGTATTTT.

This clone was counted between two and nine times. The CDR3 spells CASSPKGMRTEAFF. Here the CDR3 DNA reads TGTGCCAGCAGCCCGAAAGGGATGCGAACTGAAGCTTTCTTT. This chain links TRBV11-2 with TRBJ1-1; D ambiguous. The V gene lost 5 bases and the J gene lost 5 bases, with 15 bases spanning the gap. CDR3 size: 14 residues. CDR1 is SGHAT, CDR2 FQNNGV, per germline.